A single sample gave rise to the 25 T cell receptor beta chains below, sequenced in a study of shared clonotypes between healthy human individuals. Libraries were prepared by immunoSEQ multiplex PCR; TCRdb keeps only in-frame clonotypes and omits some of them. This sample has 1.4 million or so clones, with roughly 98.5% found just once. Sequenced material: naive CD4+ T cells sorted from blood. Subset meaning: CD45RA+ positively selected. The origin of the receptors is a young man in good health.

This clone was picked up one time. The J gene is TRBJ2-3, the V gene TRBV5-6; 10 bases map to TRBD1. J gave up 5 bases and V 4 bases, and 7 bases lay outside the gene matches. The CDR3 runs 15 residues. The germline V gene encodes CDR1 SGHDT and CDR2 YYEEEE. CDR3 in DNA: TGTGCCAGCAGCCTGTGGACAGGGGGACGAGATACGCAGTATTTT. Its protein is CASSLWTGGRDTQYF.

The rearrangement uses TRBV5-1 and TRBJ2-7, with D perhaps matching TRBD2 (6 bases). The CDR3 consists of 13 residues. The germline V gene encodes CDR1 SGHRS and CDR2 YFSETQ. The V gene lost 0 bases and the J gene lost 6 bases, with 10 bases spanning the gap. CDR3 nucleotide sequence: TGCGCCAGCAGCTTGGGTCAGGGACTCGAGCAGTACTTC. Translation: CASSLGQGLEQYF. The variable domain in full, with the rest retrieved from reference TRBV5-1 and TRBJ2-7, is KAGVTQTPRYLIKTRGQQVTLSCSPISGHRSVSWYQQTPGQGLQFLFEYFSETQRNKGNFPGRFSGRQFSNSRSEMNVSTLELGDSALYLCASSLGQGLEQYFGPGTRLTVT.

This rearrangement joins TRBV9 to TRBJ2-1; D is ambiguous. The V end was cut by 2 bases, the J end by 7 bases, with 16 bases between. This CDR3 has 15 amino acids. The germline V gene encodes CDR1 SGDLS and CDR2 YYNGEE. CDR3 residues: CASSVYGEVLNEQFF. The CDR3 DNA reads as TGTGCCAGCAGCGTTTATGGGGAAGTATTGAATGAGCAGTTCTTC.

CDR3 amino acids: CASSERRGGVPSYGYTF. CDR3 bases: TGTGCCAGCAGTGAACGCCGCGGGGGCGTACCTAGCTATGGCTACACCTTC. The gene calls are TRBV6-1 and TRBJ1-2; TRBD1 is a possible D gene (6 bases). The ends were cut back, 2 bases at V and 4 bases at J, with 20 bases in the middle. Germline CDR1 and CDR2: MNHNS and SASEGT. The CDR3 is 17 amino acids.

The chain couples TRBV18 to TRBJ1-1; no firm D call. The V end lost 3 bases, the J end lost 1 base, and 6 bases lay between the germline ends. Germline CDR1 reads KGHSH; CDR2 reads LQKENI. This CDR3 is 13 amino acids long. This CDR3 reads CASSPPRNTEAFF. The CDR3 bases are TGTGCCAGCTCACCCCCCCGGAACACTGAAGCTTTCTTT.

The chain recombines TRBV9 with TRBJ2-3; D call uncertain. With 4 bases removed from V and 4 bases from J, the gap between germline ends came to 16 bases. This CDR3 is built from 15 residues. The germline V gene has CDR1 SGDLS and CDR2 YYNGEE. The CDR3 protein is CASSQIGQPADTQYF. The CDR3 nucleotides read TGTGCCAGCAGCCAGATAGGGCAGCCCGCAGATACGCAGTATTTT.

The genes are TRBV4-1 and TRBJ2-3; either TRBD1 or TRBD2 may fit D (5 bases each). This CDR3 is built from 18 residues. Deletions cut 4 bases from V and 1 base from J, with 21 bases between. Germline V gives CDR1 MGHRA, CDR2 YSYEKL. The CDR3 protein is CASSPRDAGTVGTDTQYF. The CDR3 DNA follows: TGCGCCAGCAGCCCTAGGGACGCTGGGACCGTTGGCACAGATACGCAGTATTTT.

CDR3 in DNA: TGTGCCAGCAGTCGCGGGGGAGGGAGGGACTACGAGCAGTACTTC. It is translated as CASSRGGGRDYEQYF. V usage is TRBV5-6 and J usage is TRBJ2-7; the match to TRBD2 covers 7 bases. Trimming at V came to 5 bases and at J to 3 bases, leaving 11 bases not matched to a gene. CDR1 SGHDT and CDR2 YYEEEE come from the germline V gene. CDR3 size: 15 residues.

The CDR3: CASSEIGGSNTGELFF. CDR3 nucleotides: TGTGCCAGCAGTGAGATAGGGGGCTCCAACACCGGGGAGCTGTTTTTT. The chain joins TRBV28 to TRBJ2-2; 7 nucleotides match TRBD1. The CDR3 is made up of 16 amino acids. V gave up 5 bases and J gave up 2 bases; unmatched junction bases: 8. Germline assignment: CDR1 MDHEN and CDR2 SYDVKM.

The chain uses TRBV5-1 and TRBJ2-5; D tentatively reads TRBD1 or TRBD2 (6 bases each). V was clipped by 4 bases and J by 5 bases, with 15 bases between them. Germline V lookup: CDR1 SGHRS, CDR2 YFSETQ. There are 14 residues in the CDR3. In nucleotides, the CDR3 is TGCGCCAGCAGCCCGGGGGCGGGACGGGAGACCCAGTACTTC. Protein: CASSPGAGRETQYF.

The genes are TRBV29-1 and TRBJ2-7, with D perhaps matching TRBD1 (6 bases). Trimming took off 6 bases at V and 5 bases at J, with 20 bases between the two ends. The CDR3 is made up of 14 amino acids. The V gene's germline CDR1 is SQVTM and CDR2 ANQGSEA. In DNA, the CDR3 is TGCAGCGTGGCACCGGGACACCGGCGGGACGAGCAGTACTTC. This codes for CSVAPGHRRDEQYF.

For this clone: Other DNA sequences in the same sample also yield this CDR3. The chain carries TRBV9 and TRBJ1-3; tentatively, D is TRBD1 (6 bases). The CDR3 runs 14 residues. V was trimmed by 3 bases and J by 1 base, leaving 8 bases between them. CDR1 and CDR2 from the germline V gene are SGDLS and YYNGEE. This CDR3 reads CASSATGSGNTIYF. Written as DNA, the CDR3 is TGTGCCAGCAGCGCGACAGGTTCTGGAAACACCATATATTTT.

This clone was counted a single time. This rearrangement joins TRBV9 to TRBJ2-2; 12 nucleotides agree with TRBD2. The V and J ends lost 6 bases and 4 bases, in that order; junction bases with no gene match: 1. Germline values: CDR1 SGDLS, CDR2 YYNGEE. This CDR3 contains 14 residues. The CDR3, as DNA: TGTGCCAGCACGGGACTAGCGGGCACCGGGGAGCTGTTTTTT. Protein product: CASTGLAGTGELFF.

Comments on this clone: The same CDR3 is also encoded by other DNA sequences in this sample. V usage is TRBV9 and J usage is TRBJ2-2, with unresolved D. V was shortened by 0 bases and J by 2 bases, with 5 bases between the two germline ends. The V gene's germline CDR1 is SGDLS and CDR2 YYNGEE. The length of the CDR3 is 14 residues. CDR3 protein: CASSVASNTGELFF. CDR3 in DNA: TGTGCCAGCAGCGTAGCCAGTAACACCGGGGAGCTGTTTTTT.

About this clone: Other nucleotide sequences in the sample specify the same CDR3. The V call is TRBV2, the J call TRBJ2-2; D is uncertain. This CDR3 spans 15 amino acids. V lost 0 bases and J 2 bases, leaving 7 bases between the germline ends. The germline gives CDR1 SNHLY, CDR2 FYNNEI. The CDR3 sequence is CASSEAGFNTGELFF. The CDR3 nucleotides read TGTGCCAGCAGTGAAGCAGGGTTTAACACCGGGGAGCTGTTTTTT.

This rearrangement joins TRBV19 to TRBJ2-3; TRBD2 matches at 8 bases. CDR3 length: 14 amino acids. Germline-derived CDR1 and CDR2 are LNHDA and SQIVND (reference sequence). The junction had 7 bases not matched to a gene; V was cut back by 9 bases and J by 2 bases. This CDR3 is CARFKRENTDTQYF. For the CDR3, the DNA is TGTGCCAGATTCAAGCGGGAGAACACAGATACGCAGTATTTT.

The DNA of the CDR3 is TGTGCCAGCAGCGTAGGGGGACAGGGGTCCCCCTACGAGCAGTACTTC. This encodes CASSVGGQGSPYEQYF. This chain uses TRBV9 with TRBJ2-7, with TRBD1 identical over 10 bases. Per the germline V gene, CDR1 is SGDLS and CDR2 is YYNGEE. Trimming at V came to 0 bases and at J to 2 bases, leaving 5 bases not matched to a gene. CDR3 length: 16 residues.

The chain is built from TRBV6-4 and TRBJ2-1; D perhaps matches TRBD2 (5 bases). This CDR3 contains 15 residues. Germline loops: CDR1 MRHNA, CDR2 SNTAGT. V lost 6 bases and J 8 bases, leaving 20 bases between the germline ends. The CDR3 nucleotides are TGTGCCAGCAGCGGAAAGGGAGCGCCTAAGGATGAGCAGTTCTTC. This gives the protein CASSGKGAPKDEQFF.

V and J are TRBV18 and TRBJ2-7; 12 positions match TRBD2. With 0 bases clipped from V and 5 bases from J, the junction kept 11 bases outside the gene matches. Germline V gene sequence: CDR1 KGHSH, CDR2 LQKENI. The CDR3 is 18 amino acids. As DNA, the CDR3 is TGTGCCAGCTCACCACCAGGACTAGCGGGACAGGAGGGGAACGAGCAGTACTTC. The encoded protein is CASSPPGLAGQEGNEQYF.

The rearrangement links TRBV29-1 to TRBJ2-7; possibly TRBD1 for D (5 bases). This CDR3 has 16 amino acids. From germline, CDR1 is SQVTM and CDR2 ANQGSEA. With 4 bases removed from V and 0 bases from J, the gap between germline ends came to 19 bases. DNA for the CDR3: TGCAGCGTTGCCTCGACAGCTAACATATTCTCCTACGAGCAGTACTTC. Translated, it gives CSVASTANIFSYEQYF.

This clone occurred once. The DNA of the CDR3 is TGTGCCAGCAGTATGTCCGGACTTGGCCGCGCGTTCTTC. It is translated as CASSMSGLGRAFF. V usage is TRBV6-1 and J usage is TRBJ2-1, with TRBD2 as a possible D gene (5 bases). From germline, CDR1 is MNHNS and CDR2 SASEGT. This CDR3 is built from 13 residues. V lost 5 bases, J lost 15 bases, and 20 bases lay in between.

The J gene is TRBJ2-3, the V gene TRBV7-9; possibly TRBD1 for D (6 bases). Germline loops: CDR1 SEHNR, CDR2 FQNEAQ (reference sequence). The CDR3 covers 16 residues. V was pared by 4 bases and J by 1 base, with 15 bases between. The CDR3 DNA sequence: TGTGCCAGCAGCTCCCAGTCCCGGACAGGCACAGATACGCAGTATTTT. Translation gives CASSSQSRTGTDTQYF.

This chain connects TRBV18 to TRBJ2-6; D remains unclear. With 6 bases removed from V and 1 base from J, the gap between germline ends came to 7 bases. The length of the CDR3 is 14 residues. Looked up from germline, CDR1 is KGHSH and CDR2 is LQKENI. CDR3 coding DNA: TGTGCCAGCTCCGAAGATTCTGGGGCCAACGTCCTGACTTTC. This sequence encodes CASSEDSGANVLTF.

The V gene is TRBV19, the J gene TRBJ2-5; TRBD2 agrees at 8 bases. The CDR3 has 13 residues. Germline CDR1 and CDR2: LNHDA and SQIVND (reference sequence). V trimming: 8 bases; J trimming: 5 bases; junction bases outside the gene matches: 7. The CDR3 protein is CASRVAGSETQYF. CDR3 nucleotide sequence: TGTGCCAGTCGGGTAGCGGGGTCGGAGACCCAGTACTTC. The whole variable domain, filled in from reference TRBV19 and TRBJ2-5, reads DGGITQSPKYLFRKEGQNVTLSCEQNLNHDAMYWYRQDPGQGLRLIYYSQIVNDFQKGDIAEGYSVSREKKESFPLTVTSAQKNPTAFYLCASRVAGSETQYFGPGTRLLVL.

V gene TRBV5-1 combines with J gene TRBJ2-7, with 9 bases aligning to TRBD1. CDR1 and CDR2 (germline): SGHRS, YFSETQ. CDR3 length: 16 amino acids. The junction had 15 bases not matched to a gene; V was cut back by 5 bases and J by 6 bases. Here the CDR3 DNA reads TGCGCCAGCAGGCGAGAAGACAGGGGGAGCGTCTTCGAGCAGTACTTC. This gives the protein CASRREDRGSVFEQYF. The variable domain in full, with the rest retrieved from reference TRBV5-1 and TRBJ2-7, is KAGVTQTPRYLIKTRGQQVTLSCSPISGHRSVSWYQQTPGQGLQFLFEYFSETQRNKGNFPGRFSGRQFSNSRSEMNVSTLELGDSALYLCASRREDRGSVFEQYFGPGTRLTVT.